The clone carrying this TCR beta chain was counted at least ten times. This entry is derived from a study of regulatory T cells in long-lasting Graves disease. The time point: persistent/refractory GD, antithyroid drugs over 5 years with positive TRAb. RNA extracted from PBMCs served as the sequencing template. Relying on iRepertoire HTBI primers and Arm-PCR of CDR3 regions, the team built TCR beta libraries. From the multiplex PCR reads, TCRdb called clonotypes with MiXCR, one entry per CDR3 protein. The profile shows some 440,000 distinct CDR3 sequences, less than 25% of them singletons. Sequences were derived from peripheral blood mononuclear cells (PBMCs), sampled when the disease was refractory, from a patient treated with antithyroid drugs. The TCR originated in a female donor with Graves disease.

The DNA for the CDR3 is TGTGCCAGCAGTCCTAGCGGGAGGGCGGGCTACGAGCAGTACTTC. This sequence encodes CASSPSGRAGYEQYF. This sequence joins TRBV12-3 or TRBV12-4 and TRBJ2-7, with TRBD2 matching 12 bases. The CDR3 runs to 15 residues. The V gene end was trimmed by 5 bases and the J gene end by 3 bases; junction bases not matched to a gene: 5.